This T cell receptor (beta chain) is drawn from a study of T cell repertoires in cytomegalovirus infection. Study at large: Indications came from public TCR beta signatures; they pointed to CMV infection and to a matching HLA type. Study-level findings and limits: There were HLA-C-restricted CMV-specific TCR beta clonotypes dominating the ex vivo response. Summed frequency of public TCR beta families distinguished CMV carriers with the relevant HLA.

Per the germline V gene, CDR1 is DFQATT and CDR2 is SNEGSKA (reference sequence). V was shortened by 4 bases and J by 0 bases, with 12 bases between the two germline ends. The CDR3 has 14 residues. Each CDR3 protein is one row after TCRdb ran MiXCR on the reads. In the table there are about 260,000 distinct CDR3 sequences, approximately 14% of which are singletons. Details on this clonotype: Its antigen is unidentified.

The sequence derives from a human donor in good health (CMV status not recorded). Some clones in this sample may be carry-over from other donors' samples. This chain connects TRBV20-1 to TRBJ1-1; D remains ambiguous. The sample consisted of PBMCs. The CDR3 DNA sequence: TGCAGTGCTACCCCCCCCGATATGAACACTGAAGCTTTCTTT. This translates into CSATPPDMNTEAFF.